The T cell receptor (beta chain) described here comes from a study of T-cell memory formation after mild COVID-19. Sample barcodes and UMIs were carried by the TCR alpha and TCR beta cDNA libraries that 5'RACE generated with constant-segment primers. TCRdb fed the 5' RACE reads into MiXCR, producing one record per CDR3 protein. The sample includes some 300,000 distinct CDR3 sequences, 20% to 25% seen only once; the top ten take roughly a fifth. This clonotype turned up a few times. Trimming at V came to 4 bases and at J to 6 bases, leaving 14 bases not matched to a gene. This CDR3 has 17 residues. Germline-derived CDR1 and CDR2 are LGHDT and YNNKEL (reference sequence).

This sequence joins TRBV3-1 and TRBJ2-2; 7 nucleotides line up with TRBD2. Sequencing was carried out using PBMCs or a T cell subset sorted from them (not recorded which). This clonotype was obtained from a man in his late teens or twenties who had mild COVID-19 (a few samples of this study predate the infection). Cell type and time point are not known. The CDR3 DNA sequence: TGTGCCAGCAGCCTCCTGGGCGGGGGACCGGGGGCCGGGGAGCTGTTTTTT. This gives the protein CASSLLGGGPGAGELFF.